The 28 T cell receptor beta chains below come from one sample, sequenced in a study of CD8+ T cells in alopecia areata. Described treatment: oral pan-JAK inhibitor, 5-10 mg twice daily. cDNA prepared by RNA extraction and subsequent reverse transcription served as the template for sequencing. Clones were sequenced by immunoSEQ multiplex PCR, and TCRdb holds only the in-frame ones, with some missing. The sample shows 120,000 or so clones, around 63% of them seen only once. The specimen comprised CD4+ T cells sorted from blood, sampled at week 4, from a patient treated with tofacitinib. These receptors were collected from a human donor with alopecia areata.

This clone was observed a few times. The CDR3 is CASSQDPRVQPQHF. CDR3 coding DNA: TGCGCCAGCAGCCAAGATCCGAGGGTTCAGCCCCAGCATTTT. The chain links TRBV4-1 to TRBJ1-5; D is unclear. Germline assignment: CDR1 MGHRA and CDR2 YSYEKL. The CDR3 is 14 amino acids. V lost 0 bases to trimming and J lost 6 bases, with 9 bases between them.

This chain joins TRBV9 and TRBJ2-5, with 7 bases matching TRBD2. The CDR3 has 13 amino acids. Trimming cost V 1 base and J 3 bases; bases outside gene matches: 0. Germline V gene sequence: CDR1 SGDLS, CDR2 YYNGEE. CDR3 bases: TGTGCCAGCAGCGTACTAGCGGAAGAGACCCAGTACTTC. This translates into CASSVLAEETQYF.

The table lists this clone with a few counts. The V and J genes are TRBV29-1 and TRBJ2-3; possible D gene TRBD1, 5 bases. Germline V gene sequence: CDR1 SQVTM, CDR2 ANQGSEA. This CDR3 region has 10 residues. Trimming stripped 4 bases from V and 9 bases from J, with 8 bases between. The CDR3 DNA sequence: TGCAGCGTTGGGGGCAAAACGCAGTATTTT. Translation: CSVGGKTQYF.

J is TRBJ2-6 and V is TRBV5-4; 8 nucleotides agree with TRBD1. The CDR3 covers 14 residues. Germline values: CDR1 SGHNT, CDR2 YYREEE (reference sequence). V was pared by 0 bases and J by 11 bases, with 4 bases of the junction left unmatched. The CDR3 region has the DNA TGTGCCAGCAGCTTGGGACAGGGGTTCGACGTCCTGACTTTC. Amino acids: CASSLGQGFDVLTF.

The chain uses TRBV7-9 and TRBJ2-5, with D possibly being TRBD1 or TRBD2 (6 bases each). The CDR3 is made up of 16 amino acids. Germline assignment: CDR1 SEHNR and CDR2 FQNEAQ (reference sequence). The V end was cut by 4 bases, the J end by 2 bases, with 17 bases between. CDR3 protein: CASSSEGGHRQETQYF. In nucleotides, the CDR3 is TGTGCCAGCAGCTCCGAGGGGGGACATCGGCAAGAGACCCAGTACTTC.

CDR3 protein: CASSSGETQYF. The CDR3 bases are TGTGCCAGCAGCTCTGGGGAGACCCAGTACTTC. The genes are TRBV7-2 and TRBJ2-5, with no clear D. CDR3 size: 11 residues. Trimming shortened V by 4 bases and J by 5 bases, and 5 bases separated the two germline ends. The V gene's germline CDR1 is SGHTA and CDR2 FQGNSA.

CDR3 sequence (DNA): TGTGCCAGCAGCTTAGGGACGATCTATGGCTACACCTTC. Translation gives CASSLGTIYGYTF. The chain recombines TRBV7-9 with TRBJ1-2; D is ambiguous. Germline V lookup: CDR1 SEHNR, CDR2 FQNEAQ (reference sequence). This CDR3 region has 13 residues. Trimming took off 1 base at V and 4 bases at J, with 7 bases between the two ends.

The J gene is TRBJ1-3, the V gene TRBV10-3, with D hard to call. The CDR3 runs 12 residues. Trimming left V 10 bases short and J 7 bases short, with 14 bases between. Germline V CDR1 and CDR2: ENHRY, SYGVKD. CDR3: CATTAEVNTIYF. CDR3 DNA sequence: TGTGCCACGACCGCAGAAGTTAACACCATATATTTT.

V gene TRBV7-2 combines with J gene TRBJ2-3; 8 bases are a match to TRBD2. CDR3 size: 17 residues. V lost 1 base and J lost 0; bases outside the gene matches: 6. Germline V gene data show CDR1 as SGHTA and CDR2 as FQGNSA. This chain's CDR3 is CASSLVSGGTSTDTQYF. The CDR3 region has the DNA TGTGCCAGCAGCTTAGTGAGCGGGGGTACTAGCACAGATACGCAGTATTTT.

This clone appeared a few times. Other DNA variants within this sample encode the same CDR3. This chain links TRBV9 with TRBJ2-3; D is unresolved. The CDR3 runs 13 residues. Germline assignment: CDR1 SGDLS and CDR2 YYNGEE. V gave up 1 base and J gave up 0 bases, with 3 bases separating them. The CDR3 DNA follows: TGTGCCAGCAGCGTATTTAGCACAGATACGCAGTATTTT. This gives the protein CASSVFSTDTQYF.

The chain has TRBV19 and TRBJ2-1; 14 nucleotides align to TRBD2. Germline V lookup: CDR1 LNHDA, CDR2 SQIVND (reference sequence). The CDR3 sequence is 15 residues long. The V and J ends lost 3 bases and 8 bases, in that order; junction bases with no gene match: 3. Here the CDR3 DNA reads TGTGCCAGTAGTATTGGGACTAGCGGGAGCTATGAGCAGTTCTTC. This translates into CASSIGTSGSYEQFF.

This clone was seen a handful of times. In nucleotides, the CDR3 is TGTGCCAGCAGTGAGGCCTGGCACAATGAGCAGTTCTTC. Its protein is CASSEAWHNEQFF. The J gene is TRBJ2-1, the V gene TRBV2; D is ambiguous. V lost 3 bases and J 5 bases, leaving 8 bases between the germline ends. The CDR3 extends over 13 amino acids. In germline, CDR1 is SNHLY, CDR2 FYNNEI.

This clone was detected once. This sequence joins TRBV18 and TRBJ2-1; TRBD2 agrees at 8 bases. CDR3 length: 15 residues. Looked up from germline, CDR1 is KGHSH and CDR2 is LQKENI. Germline trimming cut 0 bases from V and 8 bases from J; bases unmatched to any gene: 6. DNA of the CDR3: TGTGCCAGCTCACCACCGTCGGGGGGGCCATATGAGCAGTTCTTC. It translates to CASSPPSGGPYEQFF.

V and J are TRBV7-2 and TRBJ1-2, with D possibly matching TRBD1 (6 bases). The CDR3 has 13 residues. V shed 0 bases and J shed 8 bases, with 10 bases lying between them. Germline V gives CDR1 SGHTA, CDR2 FQGNSA. The CDR3 is CASSLATGGGYTF. The CDR3 nucleotides read TGTGCCAGCAGCTTAGCGACAGGCGGGGGCTACACCTTC.

The V call is TRBV5-1, the J call TRBJ1-2; D is unresolved. The V end lost 3 bases, the J end lost 8 bases, and 14 bases lay between the germline ends. The CDR3 covers 13 residues. Per the germline V gene, CDR1 is SGHRS and CDR2 is YFSETQ. CDR3 loop: CASSSDFLGGYTF. CDR3 sequence (DNA): TGCGCCAGCAGCTCTGACTTCCTCGGGGGCTACACCTTC.

This clone was picked up one time. The chain carries TRBV25-1 and TRBJ1-2, with TRBD1 identical over 10 bases. This CDR3 comprises 14 residues. Trimming at V came to 2 bases and at J to 6 bases, leaving 3 bases not matched to a gene. Germline lookup yields CDR1 MGHDK and CDR2 SYGVNS. CDR3 nucleotides: TGTGCCAGCAGTGAAACCGACAGGGGGCATGGCTACACCTTC. Translated: CASSETDRGHGYTF.

V and J are TRBV4-3 and TRBJ2-5; TRBD1 might be the D (6 bases). The J call could be wrong; TRBJ2-7 is a better fit for the DNA end. Per the germline V gene, CDR1 is LGHNA and CDR2 is YSLEER. The CDR3 is 16 amino acids. This chain's CDR3 is CASSQDTVGRGYEQYF. The CDR3 nucleotides are TGCGCCAGCAGCCAAGATACGGTTGGCAGGGGTTACGAGCAGTACTTC.

This chain links TRBV23-1 with TRBJ1-2; 8 nucleotides line up with TRBD1. TRBV23-1 is an ORF; its function is uncertain. V was clipped by 0 bases and J by 5 bases; unmatched bases: 8. There are 16 residues in the CDR3. The CDR3 DNA reads TGCGCCAGCAGTCAATCTAGGGCTACAGGGGGGTATGGCTACACCTTC. It yields the protein CASSQSRATGGYGYTF.

The chain links TRBV25-1 to TRBJ2-4; D is possibly TRBD2 (6 bases). Looked up from germline, CDR1 is MGHDK and CDR2 is SYGVNS. V lost 3 bases, J lost 3 bases, and 6 bases lay in between. The CDR3 runs to 13 residues. The CDR3 is CASSDGGKNIQYF. The CDR3 nucleotides read TGTGCCAGCAGTGACGGGGGCAAAAACATTCAGTACTTC.

The count of this clone is one. This chain connects TRBV27 to TRBJ2-7; D not certain. There are 15 residues in the CDR3. Between the trimmed V and J ends, which lost 5 bases and 7 bases, there was a span of 21 bases. The germline CDR1 and CDR2 sequences are MNHEY and SMNVEV (reference sequence). CDR3 in amino acids: CASSPRAQLVGEQYF. The CDR3 DNA follows: TGTGCCAGCAGTCCCCGCGCGCAGTTGGTCGGTGAGCAGTACTTC.

V usage is TRBV7-2 and J usage is TRBJ1-2, with no clear D. The CDR3 sequence is 14 residues long. Trimming cost V 5 bases and J 6 bases, with 16 bases left between them. Per germline, CDR1 SGHTA and CDR2 FQGNSA. CDR3 nucleotides: TGTGCCAGCAGCCTGGACGGGTCGGTTGATGGCTACACCTTC. Translating gives CASSLDGSVDGYTF.

The CDR3 nucleotides read TGCAGCGTTATAGGGGGCTCCTACGAGCAGTACTTC. It specifies CSVIGGSYEQYF. V gene TRBV29-1 combines with J gene TRBJ2-7, with D possibly TRBD1 on 6 matching bases. The germline V gene encodes CDR1 SQVTM and CDR2 ANQGSEA. Deletions cut 5 bases from V and 0 bases from J, with 8 bases between. This CDR3 contains 12 residues.

This chain links TRBV29-1 with TRBJ2-7, with 8 bases identical to TRBD1. V was pared by 6 bases and J by 5 bases, with 12 bases of the junction left unmatched. The CDR3 totals 14 residues. Germline lookup yields CDR1 SQVTM and CDR2 ANQGSEA. CDR3 DNA sequence: TGCAGCGTAAGAGACAGGGGTGTGAGTAACGAGCAGTACTTC. It specifies CSVRDRGVSNEQYF.

The gene calls are TRBV18 and TRBJ2-7, with TRBD2 matching over 7 bases. Germline CDR1 reads KGHSH; CDR2 reads LQKENI. This CDR3 is 12 amino acids long. After removal of 1 base from V and 6 bases from J, the junction contained 0 bases not matched to a gene. CDR3 loop: CASSPRGGEQYF. CDR3 nucleotides: TGTGCCAGCTCACCACGCGGGGGCGAGCAGTACTTC.

The rearrangement joins TRBV5-1 to TRBJ2-7; possible D gene TRBD1, 5 bases. V lost 4 bases to trimming and J lost 3 bases, with 11 bases between them. The CDR3 length is 13 residues. Germline CDR1 reads SGHRS; CDR2 reads YFSETQ. CDR3 in amino acids: CASSIDRLYEQYF. The CDR3 bases are TGCGCCAGCAGCATCGACAGACTCTACGAGCAGTACTTC.

The V and J genes are TRBV19 and TRBJ1-5; tentative D call: TRBD1 (6 bases). CDR3 length: 17 residues. The ends were cut back, 3 bases at V and 0 bases at J, with 15 bases in the middle. The V gene's germline CDR1 is LNHDA and CDR2 SQIVND (reference sequence). In nucleotides, the CDR3 is TGTGCCAGTAGTATGGAAGGGGGGATCATTAGCAATCAGCCCCAGCATTTT. Translation: CASSMEGGIISNQPQHF.

The genes are TRBV30 and TRBJ2-5; 9 nucleotides align to TRBD2. V was clipped by 1 base and J by 4 bases; unmatched bases: 7. Germline CDR1 GTSNPN, CDR2 SVGIG (reference sequence). The CDR3 is 15 residues long. CDR3 loop: CAWSDLREGSETQYF. The CDR3, as DNA: TGTGCCTGGAGTGATTTGCGGGAGGGCTCAGAGACCCAGTACTTC.

The chain uses TRBV7-2 and TRBJ1-5; maybe TRBD1 (6 bases). V lost 2 bases, J lost 6 bases, and 11 bases lay in between. Germline CDR1 reads SGHTA; CDR2 reads FQGNSA. The CDR3 is 14 amino acids. The CDR3 bases are TGTGCCAGCAGCTTAATACGGGGGCCTCAGCCCCAGCATTTT. Protein: CASSLIRGPQPQHF.